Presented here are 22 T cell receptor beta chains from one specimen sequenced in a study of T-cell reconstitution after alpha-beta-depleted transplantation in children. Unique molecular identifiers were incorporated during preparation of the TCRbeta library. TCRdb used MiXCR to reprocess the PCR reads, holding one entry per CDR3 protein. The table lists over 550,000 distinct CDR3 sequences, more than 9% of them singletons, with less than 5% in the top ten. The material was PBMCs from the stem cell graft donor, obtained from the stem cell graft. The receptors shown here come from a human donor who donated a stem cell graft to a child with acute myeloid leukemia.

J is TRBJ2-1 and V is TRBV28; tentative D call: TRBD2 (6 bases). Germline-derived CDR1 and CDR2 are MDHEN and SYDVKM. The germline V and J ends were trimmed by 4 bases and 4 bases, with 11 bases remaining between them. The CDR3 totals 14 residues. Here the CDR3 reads CASSSGAGYNEQFF. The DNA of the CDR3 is TGTGCCAGCAGTTCTGGGGCGGGGTACAATGAGCAGTTCTTC.

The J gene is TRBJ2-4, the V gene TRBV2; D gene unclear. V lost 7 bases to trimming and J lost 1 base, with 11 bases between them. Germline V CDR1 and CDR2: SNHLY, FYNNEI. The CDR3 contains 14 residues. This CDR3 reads CASTVGMAKNIQYF. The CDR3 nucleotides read TGTGCCAGCACCGTCGGTATGGCCAAAAACATTCAGTACTTC.

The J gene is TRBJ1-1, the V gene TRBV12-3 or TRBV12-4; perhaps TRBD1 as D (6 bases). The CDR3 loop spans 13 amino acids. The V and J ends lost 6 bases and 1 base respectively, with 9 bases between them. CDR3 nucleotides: TGTGCCAGCAGACGGACAGAGAACACTGAAGCTTTCTTT. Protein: CASRRTENTEAFF.

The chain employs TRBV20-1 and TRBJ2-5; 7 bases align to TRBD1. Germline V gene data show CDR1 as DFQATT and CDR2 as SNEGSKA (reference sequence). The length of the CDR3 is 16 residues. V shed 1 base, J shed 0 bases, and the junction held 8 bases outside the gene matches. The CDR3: CSARGPSGGYQETQYF. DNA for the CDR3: TGCAGTGCTAGAGGTCCGTCAGGGGGTTACCAAGAGACCCAGTACTTC.

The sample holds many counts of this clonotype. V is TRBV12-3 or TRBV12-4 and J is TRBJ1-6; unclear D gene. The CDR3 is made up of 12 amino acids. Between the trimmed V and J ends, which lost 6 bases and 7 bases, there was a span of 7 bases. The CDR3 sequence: CASSSRNSPLHF. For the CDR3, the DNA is TGTGCCAGCAGCTCCAGGAATTCACCCCTCCACTTT.

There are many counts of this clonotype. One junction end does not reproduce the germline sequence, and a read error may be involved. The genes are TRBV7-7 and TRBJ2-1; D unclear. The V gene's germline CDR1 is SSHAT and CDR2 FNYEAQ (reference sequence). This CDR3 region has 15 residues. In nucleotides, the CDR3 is TGTGCTAGCAGCTTCAGAGGTTGGGACTACAATGAGCAGTTCTTC. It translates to CASSFRGWDYNEQFF.

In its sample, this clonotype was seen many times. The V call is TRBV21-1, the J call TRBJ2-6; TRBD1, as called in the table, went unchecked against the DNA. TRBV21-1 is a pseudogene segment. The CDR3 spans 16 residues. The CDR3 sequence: CASSKAQGTGANVLTF. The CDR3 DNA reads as TGTGCCAGCAGCAAAGCGCAAGGGACCGGGGCCAACGTCCTGACTTTC.

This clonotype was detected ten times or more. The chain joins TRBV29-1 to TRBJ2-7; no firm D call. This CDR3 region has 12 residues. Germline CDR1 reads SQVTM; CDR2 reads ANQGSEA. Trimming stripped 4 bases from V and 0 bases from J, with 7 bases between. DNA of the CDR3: TGCAGCGTTGCGGTTACCTCCTACGAGCAGTACTTC. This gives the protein CSVAVTSYEQYF.

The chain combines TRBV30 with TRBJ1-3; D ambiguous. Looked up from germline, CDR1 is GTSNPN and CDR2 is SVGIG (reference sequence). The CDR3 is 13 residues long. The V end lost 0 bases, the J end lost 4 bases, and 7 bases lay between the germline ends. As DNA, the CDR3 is TGTGCCTGGAGTGTGTCTTGGGGAAACACCATATATTTT. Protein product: CAWSVSWGNTIYF.

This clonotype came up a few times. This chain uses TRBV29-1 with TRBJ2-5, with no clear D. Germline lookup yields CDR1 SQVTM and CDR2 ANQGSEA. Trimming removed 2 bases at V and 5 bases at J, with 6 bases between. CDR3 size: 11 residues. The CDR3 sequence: CSVEIRETQYF. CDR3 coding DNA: TGCAGCGTTGAAATCCGGGAGACCCAGTACTTC.

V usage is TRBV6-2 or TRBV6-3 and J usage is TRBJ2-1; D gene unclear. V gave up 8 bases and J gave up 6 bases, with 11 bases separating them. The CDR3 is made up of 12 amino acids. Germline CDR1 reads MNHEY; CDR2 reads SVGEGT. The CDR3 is CASPRRGNEQFF. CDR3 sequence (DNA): TGTGCCAGCCCTCGCCGCGGCAATGAGCAGTTCTTC.

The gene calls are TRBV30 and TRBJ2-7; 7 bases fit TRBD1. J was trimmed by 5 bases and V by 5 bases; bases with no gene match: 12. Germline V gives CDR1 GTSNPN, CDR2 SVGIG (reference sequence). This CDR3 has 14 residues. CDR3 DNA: TGTGCCTGGCGACAGGGTCTCAACACTAACGAGCAGTACTTC. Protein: CAWRQGLNTNEQYF.

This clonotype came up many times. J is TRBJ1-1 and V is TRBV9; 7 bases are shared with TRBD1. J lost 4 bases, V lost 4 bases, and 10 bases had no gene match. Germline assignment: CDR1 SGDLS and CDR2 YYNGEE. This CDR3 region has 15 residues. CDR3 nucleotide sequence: TGTGCCAGCAGCACCTTCGGACAGGCATTCACTGAAGCTTTCTTT. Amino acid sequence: CASSTFGQAFTEAFF.

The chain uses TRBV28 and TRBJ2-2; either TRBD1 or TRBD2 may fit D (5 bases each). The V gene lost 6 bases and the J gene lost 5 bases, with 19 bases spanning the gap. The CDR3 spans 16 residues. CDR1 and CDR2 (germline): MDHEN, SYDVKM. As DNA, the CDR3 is TGTGCCAGCAGGGATGGTGGGGGAGTGGATACCGGGGAGCTGTTTTTT. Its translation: CASRDGGGVDTGELFF.

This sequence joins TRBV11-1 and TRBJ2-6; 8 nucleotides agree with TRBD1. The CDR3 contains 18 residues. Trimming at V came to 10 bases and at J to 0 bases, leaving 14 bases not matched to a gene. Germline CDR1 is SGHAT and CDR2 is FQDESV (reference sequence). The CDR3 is CATPPLGQVLSGANVLTF. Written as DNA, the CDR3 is TGTGCCACCCCACCATTGGGACAGGTTCTCTCTGGGGCCAACGTCCTGACTTTC.

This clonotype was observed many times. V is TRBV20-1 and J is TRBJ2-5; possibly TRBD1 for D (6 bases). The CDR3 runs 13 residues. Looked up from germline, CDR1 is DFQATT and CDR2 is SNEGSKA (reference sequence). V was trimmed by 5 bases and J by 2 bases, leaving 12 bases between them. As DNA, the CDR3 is TGCAGTGCTCGTCCCGACAGGCAAGAGACCCAGTACTTC. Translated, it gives CSARPDRQETQYF.

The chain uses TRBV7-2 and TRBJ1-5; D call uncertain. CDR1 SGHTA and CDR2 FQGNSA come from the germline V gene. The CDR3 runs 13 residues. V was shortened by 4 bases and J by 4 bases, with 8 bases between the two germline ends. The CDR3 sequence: CASSSSGNQPQHF. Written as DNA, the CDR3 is TGTGCCAGCAGCTCATCGGGGAATCAGCCCCAGCATTTT.

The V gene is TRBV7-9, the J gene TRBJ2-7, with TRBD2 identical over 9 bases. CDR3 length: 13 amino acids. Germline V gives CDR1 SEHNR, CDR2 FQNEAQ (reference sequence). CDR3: CAVQGLANYEQYF. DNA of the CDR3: TGTGCGGTACAGGGACTAGCAAACTACGAGCAGTACTTC.

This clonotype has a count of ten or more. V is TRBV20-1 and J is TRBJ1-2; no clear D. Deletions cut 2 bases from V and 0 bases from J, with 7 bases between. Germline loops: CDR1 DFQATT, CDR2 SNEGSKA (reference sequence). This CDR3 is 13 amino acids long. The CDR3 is CSARQNSNYGYTF. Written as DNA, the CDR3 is TGCAGTGCTAGACAGAATTCTAACTATGGCTACACCTTC.

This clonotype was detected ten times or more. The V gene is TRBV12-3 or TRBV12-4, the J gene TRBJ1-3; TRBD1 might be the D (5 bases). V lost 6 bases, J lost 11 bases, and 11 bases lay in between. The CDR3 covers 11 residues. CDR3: CASRVRDSIYF. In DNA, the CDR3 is TGTGCCAGCAGGGTCAGGGACTCCATATATTTT.

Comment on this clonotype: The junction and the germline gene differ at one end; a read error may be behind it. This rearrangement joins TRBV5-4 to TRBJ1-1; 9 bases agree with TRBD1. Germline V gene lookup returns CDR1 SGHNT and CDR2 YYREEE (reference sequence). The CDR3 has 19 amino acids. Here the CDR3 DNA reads TGTGCCAGCAGCTCCCGTCTCCGGGACAGGGTAATTCGGAACACTGAAGCTTACTTT. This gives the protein CASSSRLRDRVIRNTEAYF.

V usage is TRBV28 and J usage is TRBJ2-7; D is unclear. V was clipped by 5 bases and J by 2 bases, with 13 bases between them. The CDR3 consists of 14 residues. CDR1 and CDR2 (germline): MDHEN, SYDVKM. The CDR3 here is CASSVLKTAYEQYF. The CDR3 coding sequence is TGTGCCAGCAGTGTCCTTAAAACAGCCTACGAGCAGTACTTC.